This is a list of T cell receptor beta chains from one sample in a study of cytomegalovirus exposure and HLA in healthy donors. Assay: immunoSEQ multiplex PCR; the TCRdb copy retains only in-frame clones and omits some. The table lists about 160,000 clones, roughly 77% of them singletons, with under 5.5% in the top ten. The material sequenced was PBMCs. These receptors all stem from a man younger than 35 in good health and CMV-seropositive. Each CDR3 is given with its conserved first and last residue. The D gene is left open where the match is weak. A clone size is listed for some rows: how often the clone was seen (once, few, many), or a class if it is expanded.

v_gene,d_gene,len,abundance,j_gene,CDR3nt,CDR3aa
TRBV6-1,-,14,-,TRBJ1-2,TGTGCCAGCAGTGAAGAGGGGAGGAACTATGGCTACACCTTC,CASSEEGRNYGYTF
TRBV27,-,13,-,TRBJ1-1,TGTGCCAGCTACGTGTCAGTGAACACTGAAGCTTTCTTT,CASYVSVNTEAFF
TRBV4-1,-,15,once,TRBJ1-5,TGCGCCAGCAGCCAAGAACAGGGCGCCAGTCAGCCCCAGCATTTT,CASSQEQGASQPQHF
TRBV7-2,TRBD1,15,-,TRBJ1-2,TGTGCCAGCAGCACCGGACAGGGAACTAACTATGGCTACACCTTC,CASSTGQGTNYGYTF
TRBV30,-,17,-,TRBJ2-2,TGTGCCTGGAGTCCAGCGGGCTTAGTGGTGGGCACCGGGGAGCTGTTTTTT,CAWSPAGLVVGTGELFF
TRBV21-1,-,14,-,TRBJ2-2,TGTGCCAGCAGCTCAAAGGGGCTAGTGGGGGAGCTGTTTTTT,CASSSKGLVGELFF
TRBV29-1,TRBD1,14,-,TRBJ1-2,TGCAGCGTTGGAGGGACAGGGACACCTAATGGCTACACCTTC,CSVGGTGTPNGYTF
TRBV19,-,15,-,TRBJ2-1,TGTGCCAGTAGTATAGCGGGGGGCACTCGGGGGGAGCAGTTCTTC,CASSIAGGTRGEQFF
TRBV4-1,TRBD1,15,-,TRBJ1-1,TGCGCCAGCAGCCAAGAAACAGGGGGAGGAACTGAAGCTTTCTTT,CASSQETGGGTEAFF
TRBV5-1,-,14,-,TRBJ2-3,TGCGCCAGCAGCTTGGGAGGTTCCGCAGATACGCAGTATTTT,CASSLGGSADTQYF
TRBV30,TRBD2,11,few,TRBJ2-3,TGTGCCTGGCGAGCGGGAGCTGCGCAGTATTTT,CAWRAGAAQYF
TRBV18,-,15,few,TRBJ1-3,TGTGCCAGCTCACCTGGTGGAGGCTCTGGAAACACCATATATTTT,CASSPGGGSGNTIYF
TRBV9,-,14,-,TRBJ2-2,TGTGCCAGCAGCGTCTCACATGGCACCGGGGAGCTGTTTTTT,CASSVSHGTGELFF
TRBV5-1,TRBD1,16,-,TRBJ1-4,TGCGCCAGCAGCTCAGCCCAGGGGGCAACTAATGAAAAACTGTTTTTT,CASSSAQGATNEKLFF
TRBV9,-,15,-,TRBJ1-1,TGTGCCAGCAGCGTAGCTGAGGGTGGGATCACTGAAGCTTTCTTT,CASSVAEGGITEAFF
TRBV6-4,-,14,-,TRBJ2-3,TGTGCCAGCAGTGAAGGCGGGAGCACAGATACGCAGTATTTT,CASSEGGSTDTQYF
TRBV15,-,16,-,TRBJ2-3,TGTGCCACCAGCAGAGAATCTAACTCCGGCACAGATACGCAGTATTTT,CATSRESNSGTDTQYF
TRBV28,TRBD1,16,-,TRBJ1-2,TGTGCCAGCAGTTTAAGTGCTGGGACAGGGGAGGTGGGCTACACCTTC,CASSLSAGTGEVGYTF
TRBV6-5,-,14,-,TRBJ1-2,TGTGCCAGCAGTTACCAACTACCCAACTATGGCTACACCTTC,CASSYQLPNYGYTF
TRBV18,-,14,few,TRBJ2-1,TGTGCCAGCTCACCAGTGGACTTTTACAATGAGCAGTTCTTC,CASSPVDFYNEQFF
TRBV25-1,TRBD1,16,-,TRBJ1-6,TGTGCCAGCAGTAGGACAGGGGACTCCTATAATTCACCCCTCCACTTT,CASSRTGDSYNSPLHF
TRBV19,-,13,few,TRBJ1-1,TGTGCCAGTAGTATTCCAGGGGAGGGTGAAGCTTTCTTT,CASSIPGEGEAFF
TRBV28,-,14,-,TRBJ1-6,TGTGCCAGCACCCTGGCGGGGAATAATTCACCCCTCCACTTT,CASTLAGNNSPLHF
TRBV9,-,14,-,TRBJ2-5,TGTGCCAGCAGCGTAGAGGTCTTGGCGGGCGCCCAGTACTTC,CASSVEVLAGAQYF
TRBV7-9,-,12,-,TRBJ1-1,TGTTCCTCCTCCCGGGGATCCACTGAAGCTTTCTTT,CSSSRGSTEAFF
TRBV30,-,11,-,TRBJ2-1,TGTGCCTGGAGTGTGAAGTCTACGCAGTTCTTC,CAWSVKSTQFF
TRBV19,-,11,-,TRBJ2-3,TGTGCCAGTAGTTACACAGATACGCAGTATTTT,CASSYTDTQYF
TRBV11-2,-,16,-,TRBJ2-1,TGTGCCAGCAGCTTGGGGTCAGGGGCTGCTTACAATGAGCAGTTCTTC,CASSLGSGAAYNEQFF
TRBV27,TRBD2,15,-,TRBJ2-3,TGTGCCAGCAGTTTGCGGCTAGCGGGAACAGATACGCAGTATTTT,CASSLRLAGTDTQYF
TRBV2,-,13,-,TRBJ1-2,TGTGCCAGCAGTGGACAGTCCAGGAGTGGCTACACCTTC,CASSGQSRSGYTF
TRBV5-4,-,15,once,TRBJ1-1,TGTGCCAGCAGCTTTGGAGAACTCCCGGGCACTGAAGCTTTCTTT,CASSFGELPGTEAFF
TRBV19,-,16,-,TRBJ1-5,TGTGCCAGTAGTATTGGCGGACAGTGGGGTTATGGACCCCAGCATTTT,CASSIGGQWGYGPQHF
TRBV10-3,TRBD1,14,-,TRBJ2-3,TGTGCCATCAGGAAAGGGGGCCCGACGGATACGCAGTATTTT,CAIRKGGPTDTQYF
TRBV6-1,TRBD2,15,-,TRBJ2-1,TGTGCCAACGGTGATAGCGGGAGAGACTTCAATGAGCAGTTCTTC,CANGDSGRDFNEQFF
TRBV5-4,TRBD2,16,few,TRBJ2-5,TGTGCCAGCAGCCTCGGGATAGCGGGAGGGGTAGAGACCCAGTACTTC,CASSLGIAGGVETQYF
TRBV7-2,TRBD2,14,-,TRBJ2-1,TGTGCCAGCAGCTACGGACTAGCAGCAAATGAGCAGTTCTTC,CASSYGLAANEQFF
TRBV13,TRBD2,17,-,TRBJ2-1,TGTGCCAGCAGCGCGGGACTAGCGGAGTACTCCTACAATGAGCAGTTCTTC,CASSAGLAEYSYNEQFF
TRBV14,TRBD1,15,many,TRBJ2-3,TGTGCCAGCGGGACAGGGGGGAGCGGCACAGATACGCAGTATTTT,CASGTGGSGTDTQYF
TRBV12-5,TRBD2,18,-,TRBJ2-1,TGTGCTGGCGGGGGGGTCGGGACTAGCGGGAGGCTCGACAATGAGCAGTTCTTC,CAGGGVGTSGRLDNEQFF
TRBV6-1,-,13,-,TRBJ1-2,TGTGCCACTCTGAGGCGGGGGAAAAGTGGCTACACCTTC,CATLRRGKSGYTF
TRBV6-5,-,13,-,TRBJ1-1,TGTGCCAGCAGTAGGGCACAGGGCACTGAAGCTTTCTTT,CASSRAQGTEAFF